Described below is a single T cell receptor (beta chain) sequence and its context. The target antigen is unknown. Healthy individuals who donated bone marrow served as the donors. The V segment lost 5 bases and the J segment 6 bases; nucleotides outside the gene matches: 9. In germline, CDR1 is SGHVS, CDR2 FQNEAQ. CDR3 length: 16 amino acids. Use of 60 Vbeta and 13 Jbeta primers characterized the PCR. As originally analysed: It was a later analysis that counted 83 million or so unique TCR beta chains, of which roughly 11 million were shared. The assay was immunoSEQ multiplex PCR, and TCRdb's table has in-frame clones only and misses some. V and J calls and clone size are those listed in that table; D and trimming were worked out from the DNA. The sample carries over 120,000 clones, around 74% recorded once. The sample belongs to a study of cytomegalovirus exposure and HLA in healthy donors. Notes on the study in general: Apart from CMV serostatus, no immune exposure information was available. Approximately 17,000 TCR beta sequences were associated with HLA alleles at 0.05 false discovery rate in a later analysis.

This clonotype originated in a man aged 18 to 30 in good health and CMV-seropositive. The chain couples TRBV7-8 to TRBJ2-3, with 12 bases that match TRBD2. Specimen: PBMCs. The CDR3 DNA is TGTGCCAGCAGCCACTCTAGCGGGGGGGCATATGATACGCAGTATTTT. Amino acids: CASSHSSGGAYDTQYF.